This T cell receptor beta chain was documented in a study of blood T cell repertoires in COVID-19. Study summary: PBMCs, B-cell-depleted T cells, or T cells were the source of the cDNA or gDNA that made up the material.

The CDR3 loop spans 13 amino acids. Germline V gives CDR1 KGHSH, CDR2 LQKENI. The V and J ends lost 3 bases and 5 bases, in that order; junction bases with no gene match: 0. Original data processing: Estimated nucleated cell counts came from reference gene primer amplification. The repertoire was sequenced with immunoSEQ multiplex PCR; TCRdb's copy has only in-frame clones and lacks some. Clone size and the V and J calls come from that table; the DNA yielded D and trimming. This sample carries hundreds of thousands of clones, approximately 91% of them seen once, and the ten largest clones take 1.4% to 1.5%. The study recruited exposed participants who had met a COVID-19 case within 2 weeks before entry.

The chain joins TRBV18 to TRBJ2-5; 10 nucleotides align to TRBD1. The source of this sequence is a woman between 18 and 30 years old who had been exposed to COVID-19. The specimen sequenced was PBMCs or T cells enriched from blood (not recorded which). CDR3 nucleotides: TGTGCCAGCTCACCGACAGGGGGCGAGACCCAGTACTTC. The encoded protein is CASSPTGGETQYF.